The rows below give T cell receptor beta chains drawn from one sample of a study of beta chain features in type 1 diabetes. Sequenced by immunoSEQ multiplex PCR; TCRdb stores in-frame clones only, minus some. The data contain around 280,000 clones, roughly 8% of them singletons. What was sequenced was central memory CD4+ T cells from blood. The source is a young woman in good health. CDR3s include the opening cysteine and the closing phenylalanine or tryptophan. D genes are given only for firm matches. The size entry is marked missing in some rows and otherwise reads once, few, many or a size class.

d_call: NA
v_call: TRBV2
clone_size: NA
j_call: TRBJ1-2
cdr3_aa: CASTRSYGYTF
cdr3_nt: TGTGCCAGCACCCGCAGCTATGGCTACACCTTC

d_call: NA
v_call: TRBV7-2
clone_size: NA
j_call: TRBJ2-7
cdr3_aa: CASSLANTAYEQYF
cdr3_nt: TGTGCCAGCAGCTTAGCCAATACAGCCTACGAGCAGTACTTC

d_call: TRBD1
v_call: TRBV6-5
clone_size: NA
j_call: TRBJ1-2
cdr3_aa: CASSDRVGGYTF
cdr3_nt: TGTGCCAGCAGCGACAGGGTAGGGGGCTACACCTTC

d_call: TRBD1
v_call: TRBV6-1
clone_size: NA
j_call: TRBJ1-5
cdr3_aa: CASFRDRGVQPQHF
cdr3_nt: TGTGCCAGCTTCCGGGACAGGGGAGTTCAGCCCCAGCATTTT

d_call: NA
v_call: TRBV5-4
clone_size: few
j_call: TRBJ2-3
cdr3_aa: CASSAGVLWGDTQYF
cdr3_nt: TGTGCCAGCAGCGCTGGCGTACTTTGGGGAGATACGCAGTATTTT

d_call: NA
v_call: TRBV27
clone_size: once
j_call: TRBJ1-5
cdr3_aa: CASSLSYYQPQHF
cdr3_nt: TGTGCCAGCAGTTTATCTTATTATCAGCCCCAGCATTTT

d_call: TRBD2
v_call: TRBV13
clone_size: NA
j_call: TRBJ2-5
cdr3_aa: CASSTQTSGGAETQYF
cdr3_nt: TGTGCCAGCAGCACCCAGACTAGCGGGGGGGCAGAGACCCAGTACTTC

d_call: NA
v_call: TRBV25-1
clone_size: few
j_call: TRBJ2-1
cdr3_aa: CASSGYSLDRSYNEQFF
cdr3_nt: TGTGCCAGCAGTGGATATTCATTGGACCGCTCCTACAATGAGCAGTTCTTC

d_call: NA
v_call: TRBV29-1
clone_size: NA
j_call: TRBJ1-5
cdr3_aa: CSVVPGPGNQPQHF
cdr3_nt: TGCAGCGTTGTACCCGGTCCGGGCAATCAGCCCCAGCATTTT

d_call: TRBD2
v_call: TRBV19
clone_size: few
j_call: TRBJ2-1
cdr3_aa: CASRNGRRLGDEQFF
cdr3_nt: TGTGCCAGTAGGAACGGGAGGAGGTTAGGAGATGAGCAGTTCTTC

d_call: NA
v_call: TRBV30
clone_size: few
j_call: TRBJ2-7
cdr3_aa: CAWRVPPYEQYF
cdr3_nt: TGTGCCTGGCGGGTCCCCCCCTACGAGCAGTACTTC

d_call: NA
v_call: TRBV7-2
clone_size: NA
j_call: TRBJ2-3
cdr3_aa: CASSLDGTDTQYF
cdr3_nt: TGTGCCAGCAGCTTGGACGGCACAGATACGCAGTATTTT

d_call: TRBD1
v_call: TRBV28
clone_size: few
j_call: TRBJ1-2
cdr3_aa: CASSPGTGGFGYTF
cdr3_nt: TGTGCCAGCAGTCCCGGGACAGGGGGATTTGGCTACACCTTC

d_call: NA
v_call: TRBV9
clone_size: NA
j_call: TRBJ2-1
cdr3_aa: CASSVGGGLQNEQFF
cdr3_nt: TGTGCCAGCAGCGTGGGCGGCGGGCTCCAGAATGAGCAGTTCTTC

d_call: NA
v_call: TRBV9
clone_size: few
j_call: TRBJ2-5
cdr3_aa: CASSVSGTTKSQVTQYF
cdr3_nt: TGTGCCAGCAGCGTAAGCGGGACAACAAAATCGCAAGTGACCCAGTACTTC

d_call: NA
v_call: TRBV10-3
clone_size: NA
j_call: TRBJ1-1
cdr3_aa: CASRHQGATEAFF
cdr3_nt: TGTGCCAGCAGACACCAGGGAGCCACTGAAGCTTTCTTT

d_call: NA
v_call: TRBV7-6
clone_size: few
j_call: TRBJ1-2
cdr3_aa: CASSLEGRYGYTF
cdr3_nt: TGTGCCAGCAGCTTAGAGGGGCGCTATGGCTACACCTTC

d_call: NA
v_call: TRBV19
clone_size: once
j_call: TRBJ1-2
cdr3_aa: CASISHNYGYTF
cdr3_nt: TGTGCCAGTATTTCCCATAACTATGGCTACACCTTC

d_call: TRBD2
v_call: TRBV18
clone_size: NA
j_call: TRBJ2-3
cdr3_aa: CASSRKRTSGGTDTQYF
cdr3_nt: TGTGCCAGCTCACGGAAACGGACTAGCGGGGGAACAGATACGCAGTATTTT

d_call: NA
v_call: TRBV10-3
clone_size: NA
j_call: TRBJ2-3
cdr3_aa: CAISGKDRDTQYF
cdr3_nt: TGTGCCATCAGTGGAAAGGACCGAGATACGCAGTATTTT

d_call: NA
v_call: TRBV9
clone_size: NA
j_call: TRBJ1-2
cdr3_aa: CASSVVTAVDVYTF
cdr3_nt: TGTGCCAGCAGCGTAGTAACAGCAGTAGATGTCTACACCTTC

d_call: NA
v_call: TRBV15
clone_size: few
j_call: TRBJ1-4
cdr3_aa: CATSRDLQGANEKLFF
cdr3_nt: TGTGCCACCAGCAGAGATCTGCAGGGCGCTAATGAAAAACTGTTTTTT

d_call: NA
v_call: TRBV2
clone_size: few
j_call: TRBJ1-2
cdr3_aa: CASSGLQGPNYGYTF
cdr3_nt: TGTGCCAGCAGTGGACTTCAGGGGCCTAACTATGGCTACACCTTC

d_call: NA
v_call: TRBV7-2
clone_size: many
j_call: TRBJ1-4
cdr3_aa: CASSLKGTEKLFF
cdr3_nt: TGTGCCAGCAGCCTGAAGGGCACCGAAAAACTGTTTTTT

d_call: NA
v_call: TRBV9
clone_size: few
j_call: TRBJ1-2
cdr3_aa: CASSVSPGDRGYTF
cdr3_nt: TGTGCCAGCAGCGTCTCTCCGGGGGATAGGGGCTACACCTTC

d_call: TRBD1
v_call: TRBV19
clone_size: few
j_call: TRBJ1-1
cdr3_aa: CASKDRDRVMAAFF
cdr3_nt: TGTGCCAGTAAAGACCGGGACAGGGTGATGGCGGCTTTCTTT

d_call: NA
v_call: TRBV7-2
clone_size: NA
j_call: TRBJ2-1
cdr3_aa: CASSLVVLYNEQFF
cdr3_nt: TGTGCCAGCAGCTTAGTCGTTCTGTACAATGAGCAGTTCTTC

d_call: TRBD1
v_call: TRBV19
clone_size: many
j_call: TRBJ2-3
cdr3_aa: CASSTRGTGSRDTQYF
cdr3_nt: TGTGCCAGTAGTACCCGCGGGACAGGGTCCCGGGATACGCAGTATTTT

d_call: NA
v_call: TRBV4-3
clone_size: many
j_call: TRBJ2-2
cdr3_aa: CASSRGQGAGGLFF
cdr3_nt: TGCGCCAGCAGCCGGGGACAAGGGGCCGGGGGGCTGTTTTTT

d_call: TRBD1
v_call: TRBV7-2
clone_size: few
j_call: TRBJ1-5
cdr3_aa: CASSPRTGAQPQHF
cdr3_nt: TGTGCCAGCAGCCCAAGGACAGGGGCTCAGCCCCAGCATTTT

d_call: NA
v_call: TRBV18
clone_size: few
j_call: TRBJ2-1
cdr3_aa: CASSRAQGTHNEQFF
cdr3_nt: TGTGCCAGCTCAAGAGCGCAGGGGACCCACAATGAGCAGTTCTTC

d_call: NA
v_call: TRBV19
clone_size: few
j_call: TRBJ1-5
cdr3_aa: CASRDAGWSNQPQHF
cdr3_nt: TGTGCCAGTCGGGACGCCGGCTGGAGCAATCAGCCCCAGCATTTT

d_call: NA
v_call: TRBV5-1
clone_size: few
j_call: TRBJ2-5
cdr3_aa: CASSIVWGEETQYF
cdr3_nt: TGCGCCAGCAGCATCGTTTGGGGCGAAGAGACCCAGTACTTC

d_call: TRBD1
v_call: TRBV10-3
clone_size: many
j_call: TRBJ2-3
cdr3_aa: CAISEQGIGTDTQYF
cdr3_nt: TGTGCCATCAGTGAACAGGGGATTGGGACAGATACGCAGTATTTT

d_call: TRBD2
v_call: TRBV4-2
clone_size: many
j_call: TRBJ2-1
cdr3_aa: CASSQLRTSGRDEQFF
cdr3_nt: TGTGCCAGCAGCCAACTGCGGACTAGCGGGAGAGATGAGCAGTTCTTC

d_call: TRBD1
v_call: TRBV4-2
clone_size: NA
j_call: TRBJ1-3
cdr3_aa: CASSQMTGFDSGNTIYF
cdr3_nt: TGTGCCAGCAGCCAAATGACAGGGTTTGATTCCGGAAACACCATATATTTT

d_call: NA
v_call: TRBV7-9
clone_size: few
j_call: TRBJ2-5
cdr3_aa: CASSLHGGGETQYF
cdr3_nt: TGTGCCAGCAGCTTACATGGGGGCGGGGAGACCCAGTACTTC

d_call: TRBD2
v_call: TRBV7-2
clone_size: many
j_call: TRBJ2-5
cdr3_aa: CASSSGLASYQETQYF
cdr3_nt: TGTGCCAGCAGCTCCGGACTAGCTTCGTACCAAGAGACCCAGTACTTC

d_call: TRBD1
v_call: TRBV7-3
clone_size: NA
j_call: TRBJ2-7
cdr3_aa: CASSPRTGGPYEQYF
cdr3_nt: TGTGCCAGCAGCCCCAGGACAGGGGGCCCCTACGAGCAGTACTTC

d_call: NA
v_call: TRBV7-9
clone_size: many
j_call: TRBJ1-5
cdr3_aa: CASSREGQPQHF
cdr3_nt: TGTGCCAGCAGCCGTGAAGGACAGCCCCAGCATTTT

d_call: NA
v_call: TRBV5-1
clone_size: few
j_call: TRBJ2-1
cdr3_aa: CASSPAQGREQFF
cdr3_nt: TGCGCCAGCAGCCCGGCACAGGGGAGGGAGCAGTTCTTC

d_call: NA
v_call: TRBV29-1
clone_size: NA
j_call: TRBJ2-7
cdr3_aa: CSVEGMGEQYF
cdr3_nt: TGCAGCGTTGAAGGGATGGGCGAGCAGTACTTC

d_call: NA
v_call: TRBV7-2
clone_size: NA
j_call: TRBJ1-5
cdr3_aa: CASSSDPRGLSNQPQHF
cdr3_nt: TGTGCCAGCAGCTCCGATCCGAGAGGTCTGAGCAATCAGCCCCAGCATTTT

d_call: TRBD1
v_call: TRBV28
clone_size: many
j_call: TRBJ2-4
cdr3_aa: CASGPDRANIQYF
cdr3_nt: TGTGCCAGCGGCCCGGACAGGGCAAACATTCAGTACTTC

d_call: TRBD1
v_call: TRBV2
clone_size: few
j_call: TRBJ1-2
cdr3_aa: CASSDWQGANYGYTF
cdr3_nt: TGTGCCAGCAGTGATTGGCAGGGGGCTAACTATGGCTACACCTTC

d_call: TRBD2
v_call: TRBV4-2
clone_size: NA
j_call: TRBJ2-5
cdr3_aa: CASSQVAAGGPGEQYF
cdr3_nt: TGTGCCAGCAGCCAAGTCGCAGCGGGAGGGCCAGGGGAGCAGTACTTC

d_call: NA
v_call: TRBV30
clone_size: few
j_call: TRBJ2-3
cdr3_aa: CAARVPSTDTQYF
cdr3_nt: TGTGCCGCACGGGTCCCTAGCACAGATACGCAGTATTTT

d_call: NA
v_call: TRBV7-9
clone_size: many
j_call: TRBJ2-5
cdr3_aa: CASSETGSQETQYF
cdr3_nt: TGTGCCAGCAGCGAGACGGGCAGCCAAGAGACCCAGTACTTC

d_call: TRBD2
v_call: TRBV30
clone_size: NA
j_call: TRBJ2-5
cdr3_aa: CAWSSGLAGQETQYF
cdr3_nt: TGTGCCTGGAGTTCGGGACTAGCGGGCCAAGAGACCCAGTACTTC

d_call: TRBD2
v_call: TRBV9
clone_size: NA
j_call: TRBJ2-5
cdr3_aa: CASSPTGLVSQETQYF
cdr3_nt: TGTGCCAGCAGCCCAACGGGACTAGTGTCGCAAGAGACCCAGTACTTC

d_call: NA
v_call: TRBV27
clone_size: few
j_call: TRBJ2-1
cdr3_aa: CASSFGNEQFF
cdr3_nt: TGTGCCAGCAGTTTCGGCAATGAGCAGTTCTTC

d_call: TRBD1
v_call: TRBV2
clone_size: few
j_call: TRBJ1-5
cdr3_aa: CASTGGGNQPQHF
cdr3_nt: TGTGCCAGCACAGGGGGAGGCAATCAGCCCCAGCATTTT

d_call: NA
v_call: TRBV10-2
clone_size: few
j_call: TRBJ1-1
cdr3_aa: CASRLSPDFEAFF
cdr3_nt: TGCGCCAGCAGACTTAGCCCCGATTTTGAAGCTTTCTTT

d_call: NA
v_call: TRBV5-4
clone_size: few
j_call: TRBJ2-6
cdr3_aa: CASSLPGSGANVLTF
cdr3_nt: TGTGCCAGCAGCTTGCCGGGCTCTGGGGCCAACGTCCTGACTTTC

d_call: TRBD1
v_call: TRBV28
clone_size: many
j_call: TRBJ1-5
cdr3_aa: CASSSVWRGHGNQPQHF
cdr3_nt: TGTGCCAGCAGTTCCGTATGGAGGGGGCATGGGAATCAGCCCCAGCATTTT

d_call: NA
v_call: TRBV27
clone_size: NA
j_call: TRBJ1-1
cdr3_aa: CASITRGGAATEAFF
cdr3_nt: TGTGCCAGCATCACCCGCGGGGGGGCTGCGACTGAAGCTTTCTTT

d_call: NA
v_call: TRBV18
clone_size: many
j_call: TRBJ1-4
cdr3_aa: CASSPGQVEKLFF
cdr3_nt: TGTGCCAGCTCACCAGGTCAAGTTGAAAAACTGTTTTTT

d_call: NA
v_call: TRBV2
clone_size: few
j_call: TRBJ2-3
cdr3_aa: CASSALRLRSTDTQYF
cdr3_nt: TGTGCCAGCAGCGCCCTGAGGTTGAGGAGCACAGATACGCAGTATTTT

d_call: NA
v_call: TRBV4-2
clone_size: few
j_call: TRBJ2-4
cdr3_aa: CASSPVRVAKNIQYF
cdr3_nt: TGTGCCAGCAGCCCCGTACGGGTAGCCAAAAACATTCAGTACTTC

d_call: NA
v_call: TRBV5-4
clone_size: many
j_call: TRBJ1-1
cdr3_aa: CASSRSRDRDTEAFF
cdr3_nt: TGTGCCAGCAGCCGGAGCAGGGATCGGGACACTGAAGCTTTCTTT